This TCR beta chain comes out of a study of human T cells and chemical hapten exposure. The germline gives CDR1 MNHNS, CDR2 SASEGT. V was pared by 6 bases and J by 7 bases, with 6 bases of the junction left unmatched. This CDR3 spans 13 amino acids. Via MiXCR, TCRdb re-called the RACE reads, giving one row per CDR3 protein. The sample records approximately 350,000 distinct CDR3 sequences, roughly 6.9% being singletons. Time point in this sample: patch test 1, 2 weeks after DPC sensitization. Noted treatment: therapeutic diphenylcyclopropenone sensitization with weekly scalp DPC. This TCR was recovered from a woman between 18 and 29 years old with alopecia areata. Some clones in this sample may be carry-over from other donors' samples. This rearrangement joins TRBV6-1 to TRBJ2-1, with TRBD1 matching 7 bases. This specimen was whole blood, taken in connection with sensitization to the hapten diphenylcyclopropenone (DPC). The CDR3 DNA is TGTGCCAGCAGGTGGGACAGATGGAATGAGCAGTTCTTC. Translating gives CASRWDRWNEQFF.